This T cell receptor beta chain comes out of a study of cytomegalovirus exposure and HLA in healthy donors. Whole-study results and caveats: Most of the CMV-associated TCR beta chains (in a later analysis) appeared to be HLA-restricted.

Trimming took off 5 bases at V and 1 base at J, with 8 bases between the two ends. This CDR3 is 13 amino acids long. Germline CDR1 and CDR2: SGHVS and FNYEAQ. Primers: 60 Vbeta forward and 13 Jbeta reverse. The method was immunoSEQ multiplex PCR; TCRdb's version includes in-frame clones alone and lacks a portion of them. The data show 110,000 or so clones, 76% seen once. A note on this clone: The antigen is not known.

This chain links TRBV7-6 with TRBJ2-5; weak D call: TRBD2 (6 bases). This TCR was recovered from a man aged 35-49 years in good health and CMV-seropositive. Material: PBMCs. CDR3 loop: CASSAGLQETQYF. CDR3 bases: TGTGCCAGCAGCGCGGGACTCCAAGAGACCCAGTACTTC.